This paragraph covers one T cell receptor (beta chain) sequence. The authors' processing: How many nucleated cells were present was estimated from reference gene primer amplification. Repertoires were generated with immunoSEQ multiplex PCR, while TCRdb's copy carries only in-frame clones and drops some. V, J and clone size were drawn from that table, and D and trimming were deduced from the DNA. The sample has 150,000 to 170,000 clones, about 80% seen once. The data originate from a study of blood T cell repertoires in COVID-19. Study-wide context: Material from acute and convalescent COVID-19 was sourced from the United States, Italy and Spain. In each case, the material was cDNA or gDNA derived from T cells, B-cell-depleted T cells, or PBMCs.

Germline assignment: CDR1 SGHRS and CDR2 YFSETQ. The CDR3 is 13 residues long. The ends were cut back, 3 bases at V and 5 bases at J, with 11 bases in the middle. Sequencing was done on a sample of peripheral blood. This receptor was obtained from an older woman with acute or convalescent COVID-19. The chain is built from TRBV5-1 and TRBJ1-1; the D is unclear. CDR3 residues: CASSYSMTTEAFF. In DNA form, the CDR3 reads TGCGCCAGCAGCTACAGCATGACAACTGAAGCTTTCTTT.